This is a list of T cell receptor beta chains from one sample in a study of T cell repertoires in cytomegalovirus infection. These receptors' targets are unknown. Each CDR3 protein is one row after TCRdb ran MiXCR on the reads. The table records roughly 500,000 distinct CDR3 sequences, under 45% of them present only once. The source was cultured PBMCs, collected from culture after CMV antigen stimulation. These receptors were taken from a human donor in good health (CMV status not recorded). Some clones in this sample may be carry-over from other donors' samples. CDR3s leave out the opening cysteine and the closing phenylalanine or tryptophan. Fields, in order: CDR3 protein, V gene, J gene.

ASSLADSADTQY	TRBV5-1	TRBJ2-3
ASSFTTNTEAF	TRBV7-2	TRBJ1-1
AIRDPGLAGRGTQY	TRBV10-3	TRBJ2-3
ASTRSGGANEKLF	TRBV4-1	TRBJ1-4
ASSQVAGRNEQF	TRBV19	TRBJ2-1
ATSEGDTQY	TRBV24-1	TRBJ2-3
ASSYGLAGGRYNEQF	TRBV5-1	TRBJ2-1
ASSSQGSGAETQY	TRBV7-2	TRBJ2-5
ASSYDLGKF	TRBV6-2/TRBV6-3	TRBJ2-1
ASSYAGSTDTQY	TRBV6-8	TRBJ2-3
ASSQQRRQF	TRBV4-2	TRBJ2-1
ASSSPPGETDTQY	TRBV6-2/TRBV6-3	TRBJ2-3
SAKTSGNYNEQF	TRBV20-1	TRBJ2-1
ASSLWGSGVRQETQY	TRBV7-9	TRBJ2-5
ASSTGENTEAF	TRBV18	TRBJ1-1